This section outlines one TCR beta chain sequence together with its context. The antigen remains unidentified. V lost 5 bases and J 0 bases, leaving 8 bases between the germline ends. Germline lookup yields CDR1 SGHTA and CDR2 FQGNSA. The CDR3 runs to 14 residues. Clones were sequenced by immunoSEQ multiplex PCR, and TCRdb holds only the in-frame ones, with some missing. The sample records some 150,000 clones, roughly 91% being singletons. The data stem from a study of cytomegalovirus exposure and HLA in healthy donors. Study in general: According to later analysis, the same platform produced the 130 or so validation and about 700 first-cohort repertoires. Findings and caveats of the study: Many donors shared some public TCRs, even though most TCR sequences were rare. The study listed some 160 cytomegalovirus-associated TCR beta chains.

The J gene is TRBJ1-5, the V gene TRBV7-2; TRBD1 is a possible D gene (5 bases). The origin of this receptor is a woman aged 18-29 years in good health and CMV-seropositive. Sequenced material: PBMCs. CDR3: CASSIDSSNQPQHF. The CDR3, as DNA: TGTGCCAGCAGCATAGACAGTAGCAATCAGCCCCAGCATTTT.